The text below deals with one T cell receptor (beta chain). The sample originates from a study of blood T cell repertoires in COVID-19. Study details: Samples taken during acute and convalescent COVID-19 were collected in the United States, Italy and Spain. PBMCs, B-cell-depleted T cells, or T cells were the source of the cDNA or gDNA that made up the material.

In the authors' methods: For nucleated cells, counts were estimated from reference gene primer amplification. Sequenced by immunoSEQ multiplex PCR; TCRdb stores in-frame clones only, minus some. V and J calls and clone size are as listed in that table; D and trimming were resolved from the DNA. The sample consists of 200,000 to 300,000 clones, 85% to 90% of them appearing once. Germline loops: CDR1 KGHSH, CDR2 LQKENI. V was trimmed by 2 bases and J by 7 bases, leaving 11 bases between them. This CDR3 comprises 14 residues. Sequenced input: peripheral blood. The origin of this receptor is a woman aged 40-49 years with acute or convalescent COVID-19. The chain recombines TRBV18 with TRBJ1-4, with a tentative D call TRBD1 (5 bases). The CDR3 loop reads CASSPNRRGEKLFF. As DNA, the CDR3 is TGTGCCAGCTCACCAAACAGGAGGGGTGAAAAACTGTTTTTT. Using reference TRBV18 and TRBJ1-4 for the parts outside the CDR3, the full variable domain is NAGVMQNPRHLVRRRGQEARLRCSPMKGHSHVYWYRQLPEEGLKFMVYLQKENIIDESGMPKERFSAEFPKEGPSILRIQQVVRGDSAAYFCASSPNRRGEKLFFGSGTQLSVL.